The 2 T cell receptor beta chains below all came from one sample that was sequenced in a study of T cell responses to AZD1222 COVID-19 vaccine. This table comes from immunoSEQ multiplex PCR, and its TCRdb copy is limited to in-frame clones, with some not included. The sample lists roughly 82,000 clones, 70% to 90% seen once, with about 12% in the top ten. This sample comprised peripheral blood, obtained on day 0 of AZD1222 vaccination. These receptor sequences come from an adult in good health.

The chain joins TRBV7-2 to TRBJ1-1, with D possibly TRBD1 on 6 matching bases. This CDR3 contains 14 residues. V dropped 2 bases and J dropped 10 bases, with 17 bases sitting between them. CDR1 is SGHTA and CDR2 is FQGNSA in the germline V gene. For the CDR3, the DNA is TGTGCCAGCAGCTTATTTGGGGTGCAAGGGGGAGCTTTCTTT. Residues: CASSLFGVQGGAFF.

The rearrangement joins TRBV29-1 to TRBJ1-1; maybe TRBD1 (5 bases). Trimming left V 3 bases short and J 2 bases short, with 19 bases between. Germline V gives CDR1 SQVTM, CDR2 ANQGSEA. The CDR3 totals 16 residues. CDR3 nucleotides: TGCAGCGTTGACGGTCGTGGGGCAGCGAGTAACACTGAAGCTTTCTTT. Its translation is CSVDGRGAASNTEAFF. Filled out from reference TRBV29-1 and TRBJ1-1, the complete variable domain reads SAVISQKPSRDICQRGTSLTIQCQVDSQVTMMFWYRQQPGQSLTLIATANQGSEATYESGFVIDKFPISRPNLTFSTLTVSNMSPEDSSIYLCSVDGRGAASNTEAFFGQGTRLTVV.